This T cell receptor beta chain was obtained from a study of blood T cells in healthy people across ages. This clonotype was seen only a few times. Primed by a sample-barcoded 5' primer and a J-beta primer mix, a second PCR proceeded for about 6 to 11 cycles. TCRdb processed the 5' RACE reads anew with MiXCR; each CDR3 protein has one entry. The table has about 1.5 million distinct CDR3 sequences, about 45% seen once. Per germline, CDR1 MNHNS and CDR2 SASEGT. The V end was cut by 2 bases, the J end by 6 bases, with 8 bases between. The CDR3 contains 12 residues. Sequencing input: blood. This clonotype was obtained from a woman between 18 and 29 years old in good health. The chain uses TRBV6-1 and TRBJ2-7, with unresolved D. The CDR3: CASSEIGREQYF. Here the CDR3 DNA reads TGTGCCAGCAGTGAAATAGGGCGCGAGCAGTACTTC.